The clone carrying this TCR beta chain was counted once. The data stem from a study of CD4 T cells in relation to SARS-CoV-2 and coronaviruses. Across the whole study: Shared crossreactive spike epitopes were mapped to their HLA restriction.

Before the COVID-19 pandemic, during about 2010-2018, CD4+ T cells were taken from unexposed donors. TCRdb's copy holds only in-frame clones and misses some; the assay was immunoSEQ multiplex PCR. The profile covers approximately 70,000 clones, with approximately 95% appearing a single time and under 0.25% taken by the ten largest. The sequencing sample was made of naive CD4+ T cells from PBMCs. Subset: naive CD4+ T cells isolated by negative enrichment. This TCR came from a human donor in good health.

CDR3 DNA sequence: TGTGCCAGCAGCTTAGCTTACAGGTTGAACACCGGGGAGCTGTTTTTT. This encodes CASSLAYRLNTGELFF. This chain joins TRBV7-9 and TRBJ2-2, with a weak D call TRBD1 (5 bases). Germline-derived CDR1 and CDR2 are SEHNR and FQNEAQ (reference sequence). V gave up 0 bases and J gave up 1 base, with 9 bases separating them. The CDR3 contains 16 residues.